The entry below gives a single T cell receptor beta chain sequence along with its context. This clone was seen only a few times. Which antigen it targets is not known. No base-level quality is on record; no much larger clone is a single base apart. Other DNA sequences within the sample encode an identical CDR3. The trim is 4 bases for V and 3 bases for J, with a gap of 6 bases between the germline ends. The CDR3 numbers 11 residues from cysteine through phenylalanine. CDR3 DNA only is kept here, 33 bases in frame from base 1. For CDR1 and CDR2, the germline V gene lists SQVTM and ANQGSEA. The sample's time point label, decoded: more than 3 weeks on oral tofacitinib. The sample's treatment or condition label is to be understood as: oral pan-JAK inhibitor, 5-10 mg twice daily. From alopecia areata patients, peripheral blood was collected along with lesional scalp punch biopsies. After PBMCs were isolated by density centrifugation and stained for CD3, CD4 and CD8, a FACSAria was used to sort CD4+ and CD8+ T cells.

The entry originates in a study of CD8+ T cells in alopecia areata (dated by TCRdb to 2016 to 2019). The study in broad terms: The treated patients, all with moderate-to-severe alopecia areata, were enrolled in an open-label pilot trial of oral tofacitinib given at 5 to 10 mg twice daily. In treated patients, disease severity was measured using the SALT score, which gives the percentage of scalp surface area affected. In both human patients and the C3H/HeJ mouse model, the study applied high-throughput TCRbeta sequencing to look at T cell clonal expansion in alopecia areata. On the human side, TCRbeta sequencing was run on scalp tissue and on sorted CD4+ and CD8+ peripheral blood T cells from healthy controls and from alopecia areata patients with either patchy or totalis/universalis disease. Tofacitinib was administered for 6 to 18 months, and 6 months of follow-up off drug were then conducted to assess delayed response and recurrence. Clonality in the scalp was compared among normal scalp (n=4), patchy alopecia areata scalp (n=8), and alopecia totalis/universalis scalp (n=8). RNA came from the PAXgene miRNA kit for fixed scalp, the miRNeasy kit for PBMCs, and the RNeasy kit for mouse skin. Patients on tofacitinib were biopsied at baseline and after 4 and 24 weeks of treatment, and several of the patients also had a later scalp biopsy. immunoSEQ multiplex PCR using 35 Vbeta forward primers and 13 Jbeta reverse primers was used to amplify TCRbeta CDR3 regions. What the work shows at the level of the full study, not this receptor alone: Shared TCR sequences between patients were less evident than in mice, which may be partly attributable to HLA diversity in the patient population. Unlike mouse skin, where gammadelta T cells dominate, normal human skin contains resident alphabeta T cells that get sequenced too, which complicates analysis of the scalp TCR repertoire. Because the treated cohort was small and had just a single nonresponder, larger studies are needed to establish links between baseline CD8+ expansion and response. Tofacitinib significantly lowered scalp clonality and the number of expanded CD8+ clones among the top 100 scalp clones. During tofacitinib treatment, many expanded lesional clones stuck around in both scalp and blood, and this persistence may partly explain why relapse happens after treatment is stopped. Compared with normal scalp, lesional scalp, particularly in alopecia totalis/universalis, had higher clonality and more expanded CD8+ clones, which suggests antigenic drive.

Library preparation used the immunoSEQ multiplex PCR assay. For TCR sequencing, RNA was extracted from every sample and reverse transcribed into cDNA to serve as template. SuperScript III was used for first-strand cDNA synthesis, primed with a 2:1 mix of oligo-dT and random hexamers. Amplification bias was assessed with a synthetic immune receptor repertoire, and residual bias was removed computationally. The original methods were these. Raw reads were preprocessed to remove errors, and CDR3 was defined according to IMGT conventions as the region from the conserved cysteine to phenylalanine. Clonality was calculated as 1 minus Shannon entropy normalized by log2 of the number of productive unique TCRs. Scalp TCRbeta sequences were cross-referenced with sorted blood CD4 and CD8 repertoires so that the CD4 or CD8 identity of scalp clones could be inferred. In its TCRdb copy, this immuneACCESS table keeps in-frame sequences only and misses some clones. Where compared with another copy, unresolved V genes explain less than half of these, and the others have no known cause. V, J and clone size were drawn from that table, and D and trimming were deduced from the DNA. The sample includes about 190,000 clones, with around 60% observed a single time. Of the sample, approximately 0.69% falls within the top ten clones.

The receptor was derived from a human donor with alopecia areata. The chain employs TRBV29-1 and TRBJ2-5; no D gene call is confident. The sequences come from CD4+ T cells sorted from blood, collected at week 4, from a patient treated with tofacitinib. The CDR3 protein sequence reads: CSVVREETQYF. The DNA sequence follows: TGCAGCGTTGTAAGGGAAGAGACCCAGTACTTC.